The present T cell receptor beta chain was sequenced within a study of blood T cells in healthy people across ages. Overall study findings and caveats: More naive CD4+ cells and higher diversity marked long-lived donors relative to aged donors.

This CDR3 has 11 residues. Per germline, CDR1 MNHEY and CDR2 SMNVEV (reference sequence). Trimming removed 3 bases at V and 6 bases at J, with 6 bases between. Then a second PCR, running roughly 7 to 11 cycles, was carried out with a sample-barcoded 5' primer and a J-beta primer mix. Paired-end reads containing CDR3 totaled no fewer than 2.5 million for each sample. TCRdb independently ran MiXCR on the 5' RACE reads; one entry per CDR3 protein. The sample includes more than 1,400,000 distinct CDR3 sequences, around 42% of them seen just once. This clonotype was observed a handful of times. Antigen: not known. Given a much more abundant clone one base away, this may be a read error.

The rearrangement uses TRBV27 and TRBJ2-7; D ambiguous. The clonotype originates from a woman between 18 and 29 years old in good health. The source material was blood. The chain's CDR3 is CASSFGPEQYF. Here the CDR3 DNA reads TGTGCCAGCAGTTTTGGACCCGAGCAGTACTTC.